This T cell receptor beta chain comes out of a study of blood T cell repertoires in COVID-19. On the study more broadly: PBMCs, B-cell-depleted T cells, or T cells were the source of the cDNA or gDNA that made up the material.

The ends lost 5 bases at V and 5 bases at J; junction bases unmatched: 5. The CDR3 contains 12 residues. From germline, CDR1 is GTSNPN and CDR2 SVGIG (reference sequence). The data were produced by immunoSEQ multiplex PCR, yet TCRdb's version contains in-frame clones alone and is incomplete. The table has around 120,000 clones, around 79% seen once; the top ten hold around a fifth. The chain has TRBV30 and TRBJ2-5, with 7 bases fitting TRBD1. The receptor comes from a man between 65 and 85 years old with active or convalescent COVID-19. The sequenced material came from peripheral blood. The CDR3 sequence: CAWGTARETQYF. The CDR3, as DNA: TGTGCCTGGGGGACAGCCCGGGAGACCCAGTACTTC. Filled out from reference TRBV30 and TRBJ2-5, the complete variable domain reads SQTIHQWPATLVQPVGSPLSLECTVEGTSNPNLYWYRQAAGRGLQLLFYSVGIGQISSEVPQNLSASRPQDRQFILSSKKLLLSDSGFYLCAWGTARETQYFGPGTRLLVL.